The rows below give T cell receptor beta chains drawn from one sample of a study of shared clonotypes between healthy human individuals. Measured with immunoSEQ multiplex PCR; TCRdb has only the in-frame clones, and not every one. Here the sample spans 1,500,000 or so clones, less than 99% being singletons. Sequencing used naive CD4+ T cells sorted from blood. The source is a man younger than 45 in good health. The CDR3 runs from the conserved cysteine through the conserved F or W. The D gene is left open where the match is weak. Size is omitted from some rows. Given values are once, few, many or a class for expanded clones.

D: .; J: TRBJ2-5; V: TRBV7-9; size: .; DNA: TGTGCCAGCAGCTCTCGAACGGCTCGACAGGCCCAAGAGACCCAGTACTTC; CDR3: CASSSRTARQAQETQYF
D: TRBD1; J: TRBJ2-1; V: TRBV5-4; size: .; DNA: TGTGCCAGCAGCTTGGAGGGGGCTTCCTACAATGAGCAGTTCTTC; CDR3: CASSLEGASYNEQFF
D: .; J: TRBJ2-2; V: TRBV5-1; size: once; DNA: TGCGCCAGCAGCAGCGGTTACACCGGGGAGCTGTTTTTT; CDR3: CASSSGYTGELFF
D: .; J: TRBJ1-2; V: TRBV30; size: .; DNA: TGTGCCTGGAGTGTACAGGTAGTCGGCTACACCTTC; CDR3: CAWSVQVVGYTF
D: TRBD2; J: TRBJ2-1; V: TRBV11-2; size: .; DNA: TGTGCCAGCAGCTCTGGCGAGCGGGAGTTAAATGAGCAGTTCTTC; CDR3: CASSSGERELNEQFF
D: TRBD1; J: TRBJ2-5; V: TRBV2; size: .; DNA: TGTGCCAGCAGACAGGGGCAAGAGACCCAGTACTTC; CDR3: CASRQGQETQYF
D: .; J: TRBJ1-5; V: TRBV28; size: .; DNA: TGTGCCAGCAGTTTTACGTTCCAGGGCGGCCCCCAGCATTTT; CDR3: CASSFTFQGGPQHF
D: .; J: TRBJ2-5; V: TRBV9; size: .; DNA: TGTGCCAGCAGCGTAATGGCTCAAGAGACCCAGTACTTC; CDR3: CASSVMAQETQYF
D: TRBD1; J: TRBJ2-7; V: TRBV7-2; size: .; DNA: TGTGCCAGCAGCTTCCGGGGACAGGACCTTTACGAGCAGTACTTC; CDR3: CASSFRGQDLYEQYF
D: TRBD1; J: TRBJ1-5; V: TRBV6-1; size: .; DNA: TGTGCCAGCAGTGGGGGACAGGGGATGAGCTATAGCAATCAGCCCCAGCATTTT; CDR3: CASSGGQGMSYSNQPQHF
D: .; J: TRBJ2-7; V: TRBV6-1; size: .; DNA: TGTGCCAGCAGTGCCCTAGCGTGGCGCACCACCTACGAGCAGTACTTC; CDR3: CASSALAWRTTYEQYF
D: .; J: TRBJ1-4; V: TRBV5-1; size: .; DNA: TGCGCCAGCAGCTTGGGTATCAATGATGAAAAACTGTTTTTT; CDR3: CASSLGINDEKLFF
D: TRBD2; J: TRBJ2-5; V: TRBV5-1; size: .; DNA: TGCGCCAGCAGCCGGGGACTAGCGGGAGGAATACAAGAGACCCAGTACTTC; CDR3: CASSRGLAGGIQETQYF
D: TRBD2; J: TRBJ2-5; V: TRBV6-1; size: .; DNA: TGTGCCAGCAGTGTCCGACTAGCGGGAGAGGGGGAGACCCAGTACTTC; CDR3: CASSVRLAGEGETQYF
D: .; J: TRBJ1-1; V: TRBV5-1; size: few; DNA: TGCGCCAGCAGCTTGACAGGGAACACTGAAGCTTTCTTT; CDR3: CASSLTGNTEAFF
D: .; J: TRBJ1-2; V: TRBV7-3; size: .; DNA: TGTGCCAGCAGCTACCAGGGCCGCTATGGCTACACCTTC; CDR3: CASSYQGRYGYTF
D: .; J: TRBJ2-5; V: TRBV14; size: .; DNA: TGTGCCAGCAGCGAAGGGCGTTATCGTGAGACCCAGTACTTC; CDR3: CASSEGRYRETQYF